Listed here are 25 T cell receptor beta chains from one sample, sequenced in a study of neurological immune-mediated disorders. Using its own MiXCR run on the 5' RACE reads, TCRdb lists one record per CDR3 protein. This sample has about 22,000 distinct CDR3 sequences, with approximately 5.9% found just once. The sample taken for sequencing was CD8+ T cells from blood. The receptors stem from a man between 18 and 29 years old in good health.

This clonotype has a handful of counts. The CDR3 loop reads CASSWDKSTDTQYF. Written as DNA, the CDR3 is TGCGCCAGCAGTTGGGACAAGAGCACAGATACGCAGTATTTT. V usage is TRBV4-1 and J usage is TRBJ2-3; maybe TRBD1 (6 bases). The CDR3 is made up of 14 amino acids. Germline lookup yields CDR1 MGHRA and CDR2 YSYEKL. V was pared by 6 bases and J by 0 bases, with 10 bases between.

By share of the sample, this clonotype is medium-sized. The chain's CDR3 is CASSYFQGEYEQYF. CDR3 DNA: TGTGCCAGCAGTTACTTTCAGGGGGAGTACGAGCAGTACTTC. The chain uses TRBV6-2 or TRBV6-3 and TRBJ2-7; 7 bases are a match to TRBD1. The CDR3 has 14 amino acids. V lost 1 base to trimming and J lost 4 bases; unmatched junction nucleotides: 4. Per germline, CDR1 MNHEY and CDR2 SVGEGT.

The sample holds many counts of this clonotype. The chain combines TRBV20-1 with TRBJ2-7; TRBD1 aligns across 8 bases. Trimming removed 5 bases from V and 3 bases from J; junction bases left unmatched: 6. Germline loops: CDR1 DFQATT, CDR2 SNEGSKA (reference sequence). The CDR3 is 13 residues long. CDR3 sequence reads: CSARGQGDYEQYF. CDR3 nucleotide sequence: TGCAGTGCTCGCGGACAGGGCGACTACGAGCAGTACTTC.

This clonotype was observed at least ten times. The V call is TRBV5-1, the J call TRBJ2-7; 8 bases are shared with TRBD2. The CDR3 has 15 amino acids. Germline assignment: CDR1 SGHRS and CDR2 YFSETQ. The ends lost 0 bases at V and 3 bases at J; junction bases unmatched: 5. The CDR3 bases are TGCGCCAGCAGCTTGGCGGGGGGGCTATTCTACGAGCAGTACTTC. Translation gives CASSLAGGLFYEQYF.

This clonotype was picked up many times. V gene TRBV11-2 combines with J gene TRBJ1-1; perhaps TRBD1 as D (6 bases). Trimming pared 3 bases from V and 5 bases from J, leaving 13 bases between. Per the germline V gene, CDR1 is SGHAT and CDR2 is FQNNGV. CDR3 length equals 14 residues. CDR3 DNA sequence: TGTGCCAGCAGCTTTCAGGGGAGGAGGACTGAAGCTTTCTTT. Residues: CASSFQGRRTEAFF.

This clonotype was recorded many times. The rearrangement uses TRBV20-1 and TRBJ1-2; unclear D gene. The CDR3 has 9 amino acids. With 6 bases removed from V and 3 bases from J, the gap between germline ends came to 2 bases. Germline assignment: CDR1 DFQATT and CDR2 SNEGSKA (reference sequence). The chain's CDR3 is CSADYGYTF. Here the CDR3 DNA reads TGCAGTGCCGACTATGGCTACACCTTC.

Many counts were recorded for this clonotype. The chain joins TRBV7-9 to TRBJ1-5, with 7 nucleotides matching TRBD1. CDR1 and CDR2 (germline): SEHNR, FQNEAQ (reference sequence). This CDR3 contains 16 residues. V was clipped by 5 bases and J by 2 bases; unmatched bases: 9. The DNA of the CDR3 is TGTGCCAGCAGCGCACCCGGGACAGAAGGCAATCAGCCCCAGCATTTT. Encoded protein: CASSAPGTEGNQPQHF.

This clonotype was seen at least ten times. The chain uses TRBV20-1 and TRBJ2-7; D possibly corresponds to TRBD1 (6 bases). Between the trimmed V and J ends, which lost 5 bases and 7 bases, there was a span of 21 bases. The CDR3 totals 14 residues. Germline loops: CDR1 DFQATT, CDR2 SNEGSKA (reference sequence). The CDR3 DNA reads TGCAGTGCTGGAAAACGACTTACAGGGTGGGAGCAGTACTTC. Protein: CSAGKRLTGWEQYF.

This clonotype has a count of ten or more. The CDR3 DNA reads TGTGCCAGCGGAGCGTTGGACCCCCGGGCCACTGAAGCTTTCTTT. This translates into CASGALDPRATEAFF. The chain joins TRBV27 to TRBJ1-1; D ambiguous. The V gene lost 8 bases and the J gene lost 4 bases, with 20 bases spanning the gap. The CDR3 has 15 residues. CDR1 and CDR2 (germline): MNHEY, SMNVEV (reference sequence).

This clonotype was seen repeatedly, ten times or more. The V call is TRBV5-1, the J call TRBJ2-5; 10 nucleotides line up with TRBD2. Germline lookup yields CDR1 SGHRS and CDR2 YFSETQ. This CDR3 is 16 amino acids long. With V trimmed by 2 bases and J by 5 bases, 9 bases remained unmatched. Written as DNA, the CDR3 is TGCGCCAGCAGCTTTCTGATAGCGGGGGGTCGGGAGACCCAGTACTTC. Its protein product is CASSFLIAGGRETQYF.

Here the CDR3 DNA reads TGCAGTGCTAGAGATGCGACCCATTATGGCTACACCTTC. Translation: CSARDATHYGYTF. The chain links TRBV20-1 to TRBJ1-2; D not certain. CDR1 is DFQATT and CDR2 is SNEGSKA in the germline V gene (reference sequence). V lost 0 bases and J 5 bases, leaving 10 bases between the germline ends. CDR3 length: 13 amino acids.

Ten or more counts support this clonotype. This chain connects TRBV5-1 to TRBJ2-3, with a weak D call TRBD2 (6 bases). The V gene lost 2 bases and the J gene lost 2 bases, with 12 bases spanning the gap. Germline values: CDR1 SGHRS, CDR2 YFSETQ. The CDR3 covers 15 residues. Written as DNA, the CDR3 is TGCGCCAGCAGCTTTTTTGGGGGGTACACAGATACGCAGTATTTT. As protein: CASSFFGGYTDTQYF.

This clonotype was counted at least ten times. This chain connects TRBV4-3 to TRBJ1-1; 7 bases fit TRBD1. The CDR3 covers 14 residues. The V gene's germline CDR1 is LGHNA and CDR2 YSLEER. J was trimmed by 4 bases and V by 1 base; bases with no gene match: 3. The CDR3 nucleotides are TGCGCCAGCAGCCAAGGACAGGGTATCACTGAAGCTTTCTTT. Translating it yields CASSQGQGITEAFF.

This clonotype was recorded many times. This chain links TRBV20-1 with TRBJ1-2; possible D gene TRBD1, 6 bases. Germline CDR1 and CDR2: DFQATT and SNEGSKA (reference sequence). The CDR3 runs to 13 residues. V was trimmed by 5 bases and J by 8 bases, leaving 18 bases between them. CDR3 sequence reads: CSAYIQGGDGYTF. In nucleotides, the CDR3 is TGCAGTGCTTACATACAGGGAGGAGACGGCTACACCTTC.

Many counts were recorded for this clonotype. V is TRBV5-1 and J is TRBJ2-1; D is unresolved. The CDR3 totals 12 residues. The V and J ends lost 6 bases and 5 bases respectively, with 9 bases between them. The germline V gene encodes CDR1 SGHRS and CDR2 YFSETQ. For the CDR3, the DNA is TGCGCCAGCACCTACCGAAACAATGAGCAGTTCTTC. It specifies CASTYRNNEQFF.

This clonotype was detected ten times or more. The V gene is TRBV27, the J gene TRBJ1-4; 7 positions match TRBD1. This CDR3 is built from 15 residues. Looked up from germline, CDR1 is MNHEY and CDR2 is SMNVEV (reference sequence). V trimming: 5 bases; J trimming: 6 bases; junction bases outside the gene matches: 9. CDR3 residues: CASSRGDSPDEKLFF. The CDR3 region has the DNA TGTGCCAGCAGTCGCGGGGACAGCCCAGATGAAAAACTGTTTTTT.

This clonotype was recorded many times. V gene TRBV11-1 combines with J gene TRBJ1-2, with TRBD1 as a possible D gene (5 bases). Trimming cost V 4 bases and J 4 bases, with 10 bases left between them. CDR1 is SGHAT and CDR2 is FQDESV in the germline V gene (reference sequence). This CDR3 spans 13 amino acids. CDR3 sequence (DNA): TGTGCCAGCAGCTCTGACAGTGGCTATGGCTACACCTTC. Its protein product is CASSSDSGYGYTF. Looking up the rest from reference TRBV11-1 and TRBJ1-2 gives the full variable domain: EAEVAQSPRYKITEKSQAVAFWCDPISGHATLYWYRQILGQGPELLVQFQDESVVDDSQLPKDRFSAERLKGVDSTLKIQPAELGDSAMYLCASSSDSGYGYTFGSGTRLTVV.

This clonotype was counted at least ten times. The chain joins TRBV9 to TRBJ1-2; D is possibly TRBD1 (6 bases). Germline assignment: CDR1 SGDLS and CDR2 YYNGEE. Trimming pared 3 bases from V and 0 bases from J, leaving 21 bases between. This CDR3 comprises 18 residues. Here the CDR3 reads CASSGYTGAGLTNYGYTF. The CDR3 region has the DNA TGTGCCAGCAGCGGCTACACGGGGGCGGGTTTAACTAACTATGGCTACACCTTC.

This clonotype occurred many times. The chain combines TRBV11-2 with TRBJ2-1; 9 bases map to TRBD2. CDR3 length equals 12 residues. V shed 3 bases, J shed 9 bases, and the junction held 0 bases outside the gene matches. CDR1 is SGHAT, CDR2 FQNNGV, per germline. The CDR3 nucleotides read TGTGCCAGCAGCTTTAGCGGGGGTGAGCAGTTCTTC. Its protein is CASSFSGGEQFF. The full variable domain, rest sourced from reference TRBV11-2 and TRBJ2-1, is EAGVAQSPRYKIIEKRQSVAFWCNPISGHATLYWYQQILGQGPKLLIQFQNNGVVDDSQLPKDRFSAERLKGVDSTLKIQPAKLEDSAVYLCASSFSGGEQFFGPGTRLTVL.

At least ten counts were recorded for this clonotype. The V and J genes are TRBV19 and TRBJ2-6, with no clear D. Deletions cut 4 bases from V and 0 bases from J, with 16 bases between. The CDR3 has 18 amino acids. CDR1 LNHDA and CDR2 SQIVND come from the germline V gene (reference sequence). CDR3 loop: CASSTPVGPSSGANVLTF. The CDR3, as DNA: TGTGCCAGTAGTACCCCGGTCGGACCGAGCTCTGGGGCCAACGTCCTGACTTTC.

This clonotype occurred a few times. The genes are TRBV11-2 and TRBJ1-2; perhaps TRBD1 as D (5 bases). Germline V lookup: CDR1 SGHAT, CDR2 FQNNGV. Trimming shortened V by 4 bases and J by 4 bases, and 16 bases separated the two germline ends. The CDR3 totals 15 residues. The CDR3 DNA reads TGTGCCAGCAGCTGGGGGTTCGGGAGCCCCTATGGCTACACCTTC. This encodes CASSWGFGSPYGYTF.

In this sample, this clonotype turned up many times. The chain joins TRBV5-1 to TRBJ2-5, with D unresolved. Germline loops: CDR1 SGHRS, CDR2 YFSETQ. V lost 1 base, J lost 1 base, and 11 bases lay in between. CDR3 size: 15 residues. CDR3 sequence reads: CASSLLLPFQETQYF. The CDR3 DNA follows: TGCGCCAGCAGCTTGCTCCTTCCATTCCAAGAGACCCAGTACTTC. Variable domain in full (rest from reference TRBV5-1 and TRBJ2-5): KAGVTQTPRYLIKTRGQQVTLSCSPISGHRSVSWYQQTPGQGLQFLFEYFSETQRNKGNFPGRFSGRQFSNSRSEMNVSTLELGDSALYLCASSLLLPFQETQYFGPGTRLLVL.

This clonotype was picked up many times. The genes are TRBV6-5 and TRBJ1-2; possible D gene TRBD1, 6 bases. Germline values: CDR1 MNHEY, CDR2 SVGAGI. The V and J ends lost 3 bases and 4 bases respectively, with 15 bases between them. The CDR3 contains 15 residues. Here the CDR3 reads CASSYLQGTPYGYTF. CDR3 coding DNA: TGTGCCAGCAGTTATTTACAGGGTACCCCCTATGGCTACACCTTC.

This chain uses TRBV4-1 with TRBJ2-7; possible D gene TRBD1, 6 bases. CDR3 length: 15 residues. Per the germline V gene, CDR1 is MGHRA and CDR2 is YSYEKL. The germline V and J ends were trimmed by 1 base and 1 base, with 11 bases remaining between them. The CDR3 spells CASSQVRGGSYEQYF. The CDR3 nucleotides read TGCGCCAGCAGCCAAGTGCGAGGGGGTTCCTACGAGCAGTACTTC.

This clonotype occurred many times. This chain links TRBV19 with TRBJ1-1, with 8 nucleotides matching TRBD1. Germline trimming cut 7 bases from V and 8 bases from J; bases unmatched to any gene: 24. The V gene's germline CDR1 is LNHDA and CDR2 SQIVND (reference sequence). This CDR3 spans 18 amino acids. The CDR3 sequence is CASNRDGTGRSLVGEAFF. The CDR3 nucleotides read TGTGCCAGTAACAGAGACGGGACAGGCCGGTCCTTGGTTGGAGAAGCTTTCTTT. Based on the CDR3 plus reference TRBV19 and TRBJ1-1, the full variable domain is DGGITQSPKYLFRKEGQNVTLSCEQNLNHDAMYWYRQDPGQGLRLIYYSQIVNDFQKGDIAEGYSVSREKKESFPLTVTSAQKNPTAFYLCASNRDGTGRSLVGEAFFGQGTRLTVV.